This TCR beta chain was retrieved from a study of cytomegalovirus exposure and HLA in healthy donors. Turning to the study itself: Roughly 85 million unique TCRs from HLA-typed donors were held in an early release of data.

Regarding the study as a whole: One cluster of highly shared sequence variants probably arose as a sequencing artifact. In a later analysis, productive TCRs from donors in an Asian-associated ancestry cluster reportedly carried fewer N-insertions than the cohort mean.

On this clone: Its antigen is still unknown.

CDR1 is SEHNR, CDR2 FQNEAQ, per germline (reference sequence). CDR3 length equals 16 residues. V dropped 4 bases and J dropped 0; count of bases not matched to a gene: 8. PCR amplification relied on 60 Vbeta primers (plus 13 Jbeta primers). TCRdb's table, derived via immunoSEQ multiplex PCR, lists solely in-frame clones and lacks some. The table includes about 160,000 clones, roughly 80% detected once. This sequence joins TRBV7-9 and TRBJ1-1; TRBD1 matches at 7 bases. The receptor comes from a man aged 45-65 years in good health and CMV-seropositive. The sequencing input was PBMCs. As DNA, the CDR3 is TGTGCCAGCAGCTATACAGGGGCCCAGTTGAACACTGAAGCTTTCTTT. It is translated as CASSYTGAQLNTEAFF.